These 12 T cell receptor beta chains share one sample of origin, sequenced in a study of blood T cell repertoires in COVID-19. Assay used: immunoSEQ multiplex PCR; TCRdb lists only in-frame clones, some missing. The sample consists of about 200,000 clones, around nine tenths of them appearing once. The source material was peripheral blood. The receptor source for this set is a man between 18 and 29 years old with active or convalescent COVID-19.

The chain employs TRBV11-2 and TRBJ2-1, with 16 nucleotides matching TRBD2. J gave up 7 bases and V 5 bases, and 11 bases lay outside the gene matches. The CDR3 is 18 amino acids. Germline values: CDR1 SGHAT, CDR2 FQNNGV. The CDR3 region is CASSPGTSGGALGNEQFF. CDR3 sequence (DNA): TGTGCCAGCAGCCCCGGGACTAGCGGGGGGGCCCTCGGTAATGAGCAGTTCTTC.

The chain recombines TRBV4-1 with TRBJ2-2; D uncertain. Per the germline V gene, CDR1 is MGHRA and CDR2 is YSYEKL. CDR3 size: 17 residues. Between the trimmed V and J ends, which lost 2 bases and 6 bases, there was a span of 19 bases. CDR3 nucleotide sequence: TGCGCCAGCAGCCAACCGGCGGAGCCTCTCGTTCCCGGGGAGCTGTTTTTT. Its protein is CASSQPAEPLVPGELFF.

The J gene is TRBJ2-7, the V gene TRBV4-3, with a tentative D call TRBD2 (6 bases). The germline V and J ends were trimmed by 0 bases and 0 bases, with 15 bases remaining between them. The CDR3 length is 17 residues. CDR1 is LGHNA, CDR2 YSLEER, per germline. CDR3 protein: CASSQDWERVSSYEQYF. The CDR3 DNA reads TGCGCCAGCAGCCAAGACTGGGAGCGGGTCAGCTCCTACGAGCAGTACTTC.

The V call is TRBV2, the J call TRBJ1-1; possibly TRBD1 for D (6 bases). Deletions cut 7 bases from V and 6 bases from J, with 12 bases between. The germline gives CDR1 SNHLY, CDR2 FYNNEI. The CDR3 length is 12 residues. In DNA form, the CDR3 reads TGTGCCAGCATTAGGGGGGGGGCTGAAGCTTTCTTT. Its protein is CASIRGGAEAFF.

Written as DNA, the CDR3 is TGTGCCAGCTCACTTGGGACAGGAATGGAGGGCTACACCTTC. Translating gives CASSLGTGMEGYTF. The V gene is TRBV18, the J gene TRBJ1-2, with 8 bases lining up with TRBD1. The CDR3 is 14 residues long. Unmatched junction bases numbered 9, after V lost 4 bases and J lost 8 bases. Per germline, CDR1 KGHSH and CDR2 LQKENI.

For the CDR3, the DNA is TGCGCCAGCAGCCAAGATCTATTACCAGGGGTAAATTATGGCTACACCTTC. Its translation is CASSQDLLPGVNYGYTF. This chain links TRBV4-1 with TRBJ1-2, with D maybe TRBD1 (6 bases). Germline-derived CDR1 and CDR2 are MGHRA and YSYEKL. The CDR3 is 17 residues long. Trimming cost V 0 bases and J 5 bases, with 19 bases left between them.

The rearrangement joins TRBV9 to TRBJ2-3; 7 nucleotides line up with TRBD2. The CDR3 has 16 amino acids. V trimming: 0 bases; J trimming: 6 bases; junction bases outside the gene matches: 10. Germline values: CDR1 SGDLS, CDR2 YYNGEE. The CDR3 region has the DNA TGTGCCAGCAGCGTAGCTCGGGGGGACGATTGGGATACGCAGTATTTT. Translating gives CASSVARGDDWDTQYF.

The chain uses TRBV13 and TRBJ2-7; maybe TRBD2 (6 bases). Trimming took off 5 bases at V and 3 bases at J, with 14 bases between the two ends. This CDR3 comprises 14 residues. Germline assignment: CDR1 PRHDT and CDR2 FYEKMQ (reference sequence). The CDR3 DNA sequence: TGTGCCAGCAGCCTCGGACTAACCGACTACGAGCAGTACTTC. Amino acid sequence: CASSLGLTDYEQYF.

V gene TRBV3-1 (or the pseudogene TRBV3-2) combines with J gene TRBJ2-7; D might be TRBD2 (7 bases). V was shortened by 3 bases and J by 5 bases, with 17 bases between the two germline ends. This CDR3 has 15 amino acids. Germline CDR1 reads LGHDT; CDR2 reads YNNKEL (reference sequence). CDR3 nucleotide sequence: TGTGCCAGCAGCCAGGCGGGGGCACCCCAGGACGAGCAGTACTTC. The encoded protein is CASSQAGAPQDEQYF.

The chain links TRBV6-5 to TRBJ1-3; weak D call: TRBD1 (6 bases). CDR1 MNHEY and CDR2 SVGAGI come from the germline V gene. With 6 bases removed from V and 5 bases from J, the gap between germline ends came to 11 bases. The CDR3 has 13 residues. CDR3 bases: TGTGCCAGCAGCCGGGACACGAGAAACACCATATATTTT. Encoded protein: CASSRDTRNTIYF.

The chain recombines TRBV3-1 (or the pseudogene TRBV3-2) with TRBJ2-7; 7 bases line up with TRBD1. Unmatched junction bases numbered 10, after V lost 2 bases and J lost 3 bases. The CDR3 has 16 residues. CDR1 and CDR2 from the germline V gene are LGHDT and YNNKEL (reference sequence). The chain's CDR3 is CASSQTRDRTYYEQYF. CDR3 coding DNA: TGTGCCAGCAGCCAAACCCGGGACAGAACCTACTACGAGCAGTACTTC.

In DNA form, the CDR3 reads TGTGCCAGCAGTCCCATAGGGGCAGAAGATTCACCCCTCCACTTT. Its translation: CASSPIGAEDSPLHF. V is TRBV5-5 and J is TRBJ1-6; D is perhaps TRBD1 (5 bases). The V end was cut by 5 bases, the J end by 8 bases, with 17 bases between. CDR1 and CDR2 (germline): SGHKS, YYEKEE (reference sequence). The CDR3 spans 15 residues. The full variable domain, in which reference TRBV5-5 and TRBJ1-6 provide the parts outside the CDR3, is DAGVTQSPTHLIKTRGQQVTLRCSPISGHKSVSWYQQVLGQGPQFIFQYYEKEERGRGNFPDRFSARQFPNYSSELNVNALLLGDSALYLCASSPIGAEDSPLHFGNGTRLTVT.